A single sample is the source of the 29 T cell receptor beta chains below, sequenced in a study of T cells after yellow fever vaccination. TCRdb reanalysed the 5' RACE reads using MiXCR and keeps one entry per CDR3 protein. The data show about 300,000 distinct CDR3 sequences, 7.5% to 9% seen once. The material was CD4+ T cells sorted from PBMCs, obtained 5 days after the yellow fever booster vaccination. The receptors here all came from a young man who received the YFV17D yellow fever vaccine.

Only a few counts were recorded for this clonotype. The chain recombines TRBV28 with TRBJ2-7; D is unclear. V shed 4 bases and J shed 1 base, with 8 bases lying between them. CDR1 and CDR2 from the germline V gene are MDHEN and SYDVKM. This CDR3 is 13 amino acids long. CDR3 in amino acids: CASSSLLSYEQYV. As DNA, the CDR3 is TGTGCCAGCAGTTCCCTTTTGTCCTACGAGCAGTACGTC.

This clonotype was detected a few times. V usage is TRBV7-2 and J usage is TRBJ2-5; TRBD2 agrees at 8 bases. After removal of 1 base from V and 2 bases from J, the junction contained 6 bases not matched to a gene. CDR3 length: 16 residues. Germline V gives CDR1 SGHTA, CDR2 FQGNSA. CDR3 residues: CASSLVWRGVQETQYF. DNA for the CDR3: TGTGCCAGCAGCTTAGTCTGGCGGGGGGTACAAGAGACCCAGTACTTC.

This clonotype was found many times. Because the CDR3's place on the DNA is in doubt, the DNA is left out and the CDR3 is given as listed by TCRdb. The chain uses TRBV20-1 and TRBJ1-2. The CDR3 has 13 residues if both end residues are counted. Germline lookup yields CDR1 DFQATT and CDR2 SNEGSKA (reference sequence). CDR3 loop: CSAPRDFGAGYTF.

This chain links TRBV19 with TRBJ1-3; no firm D call. The CDR3 sequence is 15 residues long. Trimming removed 7 bases from V and 5 bases from J, with 18 bases in between. From germline, CDR1 is LNHDA and CDR2 SQIVND (reference sequence). The DNA for the CDR3 is TGTGCCAGTATGGCGGTTGAAGCATCGAGAAACACCATATATTTT. Residues: CASMAVEASRNTIYF. The entire variable domain, with the rest obtained from reference TRBV19 and TRBJ1-3, is as follows: DGGITQSPKYLFRKEGQNVTLSCEQNLNHDAMYWYRQDPGQGLRLIYYSQIVNDFQKGDIAEGYSVSREKKESFPLTVTSAQKNPTAFYLCASMAVEASRNTIYFGEGSWLTVV.

There are many counts of this clonotype. The chain couples TRBV20-1 to TRBJ1-1; 8 positions agree with TRBD1. Trimming removed 4 bases from V and 5 bases from J; junction bases left unmatched: 6. CDR3 length: 13 residues. Germline CDR1 DFQATT, CDR2 SNEGSKA (reference sequence). The CDR3 nucleotides read TGCAGTGCTACCCAGGGGGCAGAAACTGAAGCTTTCTTT. Its translation is CSATQGAETEAFF.

The chain carries TRBV12-3 or TRBV12-4 and TRBJ2-7; D may match TRBD1 or TRBD2 (5 bases each). V was shortened by 6 bases and J by 3 bases, with 12 bases between the two germline ends. The CDR3 totals 13 residues. The CDR3 DNA reads TGTGCCAGCAGCAAGGGACGGAGCTACGAGCAGTACGTC. Amino acid sequence: CASSKGRSYEQYV.

The chain has TRBV20-1 and TRBJ2-6, with D possibly being TRBD1 or TRBD2 (5 bases each). The CDR3 extends over 14 amino acids. Between the trimmed V and J ends, which lost 7 bases and 3 bases, there was a span of 13 bases. Germline values: CDR1 DFQATT, CDR2 SNEGSKA (reference sequence). For the CDR3, the DNA is TGCAGTGGTAGCGCAGGGCTTGGGGCCAACGTCCTGACTTTC. Translating gives CSGSAGLGANVLTF.

In its sample, this clonotype was seen a few times. The chain links TRBV12-3 or TRBV12-4 to TRBJ1-2; D not resolved. The CDR3 runs to 16 residues. The V end was cut by 3 bases, the J end by 2 bases, with 16 bases between. DNA of the CDR3: TGTGCCAGCAGTTTCCCGGTCAAAACACTGAACTATGGCTACACCTTC. Protein sequence: CASSFPVKTLNYGYTF.

Points on this clonotype: This clone may be a read error of a much larger clone one base away. V gene TRBV7-2 combines with J gene TRBJ2-3; D remains unclear. CDR1 is SGHTA and CDR2 is FQGNSA in the germline V gene. V gave up 4 bases and J gave up 8 bases, with 16 bases separating them. This CDR3 region has 14 residues. The CDR3 protein is CASSSTQGPRTQYF. The CDR3 DNA is TGTGCCAGCAGCTCCACGCAAGGCCCCCGTACGCAGTATTTT.

The chain couples TRBV7-3 to TRBJ1-1, with unresolved D. The CDR3 runs 15 residues. Per the germline V gene, CDR1 is SGHTA and CDR2 is FQGTGA. Trimming removed 2 bases at V and 4 bases at J, with 14 bases between. In DNA, the CDR3 is TGTGCCAGCAGCTTATCCTCGAACCGTGGCACTGAAGCTTTCTTT. This translates into CASSLSSNRGTEAFF.

This clonotype has only a few counts. The J gene is TRBJ2-5, the V gene TRBV3-1, with D perhaps TRBD2 (5 bases). The CDR3 is made up of 12 amino acids. The germline V gene encodes CDR1 LGHDT and CDR2 YNNKEL (reference sequence). V was clipped by 4 bases and J by 7 bases, with 10 bases between them. This chain's CDR3 is CASSLSEGTQYF. The CDR3 region has the DNA TGTGCCAGCAGCCTTAGTGAGGGGACCCAGTACTTC.

The V call is TRBV12-3 or TRBV12-4, the J call TRBJ2-5; 7 bases are shared with TRBD1. The length of the CDR3 is 14 residues. Trimming cost V 4 bases and J 2 bases; bases outside gene matches: 4. In DNA, the CDR3 is TGTGCCAGCAGTTCCCGGGACAGACAAGAGACCCAGTACTTC. It yields the protein CASSSRDRQETQYF.

This chain uses TRBV5-1 with TRBJ2-7; 11 nucleotides match TRBD2. Germline-derived CDR1 and CDR2 are SGHRS and YFSETQ. This CDR3 spans 17 amino acids. Losses at the gene ends were 0 bases for V and 3 bases for J; bases not matched to a gene: 8. The CDR3 sequence is CASSLGELAGAYYEQYF. The CDR3 region has the DNA TGCGCCAGCAGCTTGGGGGAACTAGCGGGGGCTTACTACGAGCAGTACTTC.

CDR3 amino acids: CASAGQGNEQFF. Written as DNA, the CDR3 is TGCGCCAGCGCCGGACAGGGCAATGAGCAGTTCTTC. The chain joins TRBV10-1 to TRBJ2-1, with 8 nucleotides matching TRBD1. The junction had 3 bases not matched to a gene; V was cut back by 8 bases and J by 6 bases. Germline V gives CDR1 WNHNN, CDR2 SYGVQD (reference sequence). The CDR3 contains 12 residues.

In its sample, this clonotype was seen many times. J is TRBJ1-5 and V is TRBV4-3; TRBD1 might be the D (5 bases). Germline-derived CDR1 and CDR2 are LGHNA and YSLEER. With 7 bases removed from V and 0 bases from J, the gap between germline ends came to 10 bases. This CDR3 is built from 14 residues. CDR3 coding DNA: TGCGCCAGCACCCAGGGACTTAGCAATCAGCCCCAGCATTTT. Amino acids: CASTQGLSNQPQHF.

The chain has TRBV15 and TRBJ2-4; no clear D. This CDR3 has 12 amino acids. Trimming cost V 0 bases and J 10 bases, with 7 bases left between them. CDR1 LNHNV and CDR2 YYDKDF come from the germline V gene (reference sequence). The CDR3 DNA reads TGTGCCACCAGCAGAGATGTTGGTATTCAGTACTTC. It translates to CATSRDVGIQYF.

This clonotype was counted many times. The genes are TRBV5-1 and TRBJ2-5, with D perhaps matching TRBD1 or TRBD2 (5 bases each). The CDR3 has 14 amino acids. CDR1 is SGHRS and CDR2 is YFSETQ in the germline V gene. Trimming cost V 1 base and J 4 bases, with 11 bases left between them. This CDR3 is CASSLKLGVETQYF. CDR3 coding DNA: TGCGCCAGCAGCTTGAAGTTGGGGGTAGAGACCCAGTACTTC. Full variable domain (outside the CDR3, taken from reference TRBV5-1 and TRBJ2-5): KAGVTQTPRYLIKTRGQQVTLSCSPISGHRSVSWYQQTPGQGLQFLFEYFSETQRNKGNFPGRFSGRQFSNSRSEMNVSTLELGDSALYLCASSLKLGVETQYFGPGTRLLVL.

This clonotype has at least ten counts. The chain combines TRBV5-1 with TRBJ2-4; TRBD2 agrees at 7 bases. Germline V lookup: CDR1 SGHRS, CDR2 YFSETQ. CDR3 length: 18 amino acids. J gave up 0 bases and V 4 bases, and 13 bases lay outside the gene matches. The CDR3 region has the DNA TGCGCCAGCAGCATACTATATGGGGCTAGCGGAGCCAAAAACATTCAGTACTTC. Amino acids: CASSILYGASGAKNIQYF.

The chain carries TRBV15 and TRBJ1-6; D not certain. This CDR3 has 14 residues. Trimming left V 2 bases short and J 8 bases short, with 10 bases between. The germline gives CDR1 LNHNV, CDR2 YYDKDF (reference sequence). The CDR3 DNA follows: TGTGCCACCAGCAGATCCACCTGGGATTCACCCCTCCACTTT. Amino acids: CATSRSTWDSPLHF.

J is TRBJ1-6 and V is TRBV3-1, with D unresolved. The CDR3 is 13 residues long. Per the germline V gene, CDR1 is LGHDT and CDR2 is YNNKEL (reference sequence). Trimming shortened V by 0 bases and J by 7 bases, and 4 bases separated the two germline ends. The CDR3 sequence: CASSQEANSPLHF. The CDR3, as DNA: TGTGCCAGCAGCCAAGAGGCCAATTCACCCCTCCACTTT.

The chain couples TRBV15 to TRBJ2-6; D unclear. The V end lost 1 base, the J end lost 2 bases, and 3 bases lay between the germline ends. The CDR3 spans 14 residues. Germline assignment: CDR1 LNHNV and CDR2 YYDKDF (reference sequence). This chain's CDR3 is CATSRVTGANVLTF. CDR3 DNA sequence: TGTGCCACCAGCAGAGTTACTGGGGCCAACGTCCTGACTTTC.

The chain couples TRBV28 to TRBJ2-1; 8 bases align to TRBD2. The CDR3 totals 15 residues. Trimming cost V 4 bases and J 8 bases; bases outside gene matches: 10. Germline-derived CDR1 and CDR2 are MDHEN and SYDVKM. CDR3 residues: CASSSPETSVDEQFF. The CDR3 DNA is TGTGCCAGCAGTTCACCCGAGACTAGCGTCGATGAGCAGTTCTTC.

This clonotype has more than one count but fewer than ten. The chain joins TRBV5-1 to TRBJ1-2; D is ambiguous. CDR1 is SGHRS, CDR2 YFSETQ, per germline. Trimming shortened V by 5 bases and J by 0 bases, and 8 bases separated the two germline ends. This CDR3 spans 13 amino acids. The CDR3 nucleotides read TGCGCCAGCAGTGGGTCAGCTAACTATGGCTACACCTTC. This translates into CASSGSANYGYTF.

This clonotype was observed a few times. The V and J genes are TRBV2 and TRBJ2-5; TRBD1 aligns across 9 bases. CDR3 length equals 13 residues. V shed 4 bases and J 3 bases; nucleotides not matched to a gene: 0. From germline, CDR1 is SNHLY and CDR2 FYNNEI. CDR3 in amino acids: CASSGDREETQYF. CDR3 nucleotide sequence: TGTGCCAGCAGTGGGGACAGGGAAGAGACCCAGTACTTC.

This clonotype was detected ten times or more. CDR3 nucleotides: TGCGCCAGCAGTGCCCTTACTGACACCATATATTTT. This translates into CASSALTDTIYF. The V and J genes are TRBV10-2 and TRBJ1-3; no clear D. Germline V gene data show CDR1 as WSHSY and CDR2 as SAAADI. This CDR3 spans 12 amino acids. V lost 4 bases and J lost 8, with 9 bases in between.

This clonotype was recorded many times. The chain combines TRBV14 with TRBJ2-1, with 12 bases matching TRBD1. After removal of 2 bases from V and 6 bases from J, the junction contained 5 bases not matched to a gene. There are 16 residues in the CDR3. Germline CDR1 is SGHDN and CDR2 is FVKESK. Here the CDR3 DNA reads TGTGCCAGCAGCCAACGTGGGACAGGGGGCTTCAATGAGCAGTTCTTC. As protein: CASSQRGTGGFNEQFF.

Many counts were recorded for this clonotype. V is TRBV24-1 and J is TRBJ2-7, with a weak D call TRBD1 (6 bases). The germline V gene encodes CDR1 KGHDR and CDR2 SFDVKD. V was clipped by 0 bases and J by 3 bases, with 17 bases between them. The length of the CDR3 is 17 residues. The CDR3 loop is CATSDLSENRDGYEQYV. The CDR3, as DNA: TGTGCCACCAGTGATTTGTCTGAGAACAGGGACGGCTACGAGCAGTACGTC.

This clonotype was seen only a few times. The gene calls are TRBV7-2 and TRBJ2-7; D is uncertain. The germline V gene encodes CDR1 SGHTA and CDR2 FQGNSA. V lost 3 bases and J lost 2, with 11 bases in between. The CDR3 extends over 14 amino acids. CDR3 sequence: CASSFEPGPYEQYV. The CDR3 nucleotides are TGTGCCAGCAGCTTCGAACCCGGGCCCTACGAGCAGTACGTC.

V usage is TRBV29-1 and J usage is TRBJ1-5, with TRBD1 matching over 12 bases. With V trimmed by 6 bases and J by 6 bases, 3 bases remained unmatched. The CDR3 contains 13 residues. Germline V gene lookup returns CDR1 SQVTM and CDR2 ANQGSEA. The CDR3 coding sequence is TGCAGCGTGTGGGACAGGGGGCTTCAGCCCCAGCATTTT. Protein product: CSVWDRGLQPQHF.